This T cell receptor (beta chain) derives from a study of patients and donors after allogeneic stem cell transplantation. This clonotype was counted ten times or more. TCRdb passed the RT-PCR reads through MiXCR, listing each CDR3 protein once. The data contain 45,000 to 65,000 distinct CDR3 sequences, about an eighth of them singletons. V lost 6 bases and J 3 bases, leaving 11 bases between the germline ends. The CDR3 loop spans 12 amino acids. Germline V CDR1 and CDR2: DFQATT, SNEGSKA (reference sequence). The chain is built from TRBV20-1 and TRBJ1-1, with D hard to call. Sequencing input: blood, either unsorted or a sorted T cell fraction (not recorded which). The sequence was collected from a human donor who was either an allogeneic HSCT recipient or a stem cell or donor lymphocyte infusion donor (not recorded which). It is not recorded whose cells these are; they may come from a transplant donor. The CDR3 is CSAVGFYTEAFF. The DNA for the CDR3 is TGCAGTGCCGTCGGGTTTTACACTGAAGCTTTCTTT.